This passage covers 14 T cell receptor beta chains from one sample sequenced in a study of shared clonotypes between healthy human individuals. Here immunoSEQ multiplex PCR was the method, and the copy in TCRdb shows in-frame clones only, minus some. The sample carries about 2 million clones, roughly 95% recorded once. Naive CD8 cells were CD45RO-negative, positively selected for CCR7, excluding terminally differentiated effector memory CD45RA+ cells. The specimen was naive CD8+ T cells sorted from blood. Every receptor here comes from a man between 18 and 29 years old in good health.

This clone occurred a few times. The sample contains more than one DNA sequence encoding this CDR3. The J gene is TRBJ2-7, the V gene TRBV27; D ambiguous. Germline CDR1 is MNHEY and CDR2 is SMNVEV (reference sequence). The CDR3 consists of 13 residues. Trimming cost V 4 bases and J 1 base, with 8 bases left between them. The CDR3 DNA follows: TGTGCCAGCAGTTGGGGTCCGTCCTACGAGCAGTACTTC. This gives the protein CASSWGPSYEQYF.

The chain couples TRBV13 to TRBJ1-1, with TRBD1 as a possible D gene (5 bases). With 4 bases removed from V and 1 base from J, the gap between germline ends came to 13 bases. The CDR3 consists of 15 residues. CDR1 and CDR2 (germline): PRHDT, FYEKMQ (reference sequence). CDR3: CASSSPDKSNTEAFF. As DNA, the CDR3 is TGTGCCAGCAGCTCGCCGGACAAGTCGAACACTGAAGCTTTCTTT.

V usage is TRBV4-3 and J usage is TRBJ2-2, with a possible D match to TRBD1 (5 bases). The CDR3 extends over 16 amino acids. Germline assignment: CDR1 LGHNA and CDR2 YSLEER. The V and J ends lost 5 bases and 0 bases respectively, with 13 bases between them. The CDR3 region is CASSYSGLANTGELFF. The CDR3 DNA sequence: TGCGCCAGCAGCTACTCAGGGTTGGCGAACACCGGGGAGCTGTTTTTT.

V is TRBV13 and J is TRBJ2-7; D uncertain. CDR3 size: 14 residues. V was cut by 1 base and J by 2 bases, with 9 bases left in between. Germline loops: CDR1 PRHDT, CDR2 FYEKMQ (reference sequence). The CDR3 sequence: CASSLAAQAYEQYF. The CDR3 DNA reads TGTGCCAGCAGCTTAGCAGCGCAGGCCTACGAGCAGTACTTC.

The gene calls are TRBV28 and TRBJ2-7, with D possibly called TRBD1 or TRBD2 (5 bases each). Germline lookup yields CDR1 MDHEN and CDR2 SYDVKM. V lost 5 bases and J lost 4, with 12 bases in between. This CDR3 region has 13 residues. The CDR3 spells CASSTGTVYEQYF. CDR3 sequence (DNA): TGTGCCAGCAGTACCGGGACCGTATACGAGCAGTACTTC.

This rearrangement joins TRBV14 to TRBJ1-3; D call uncertain. Germline V gene data show CDR1 as SGHDN and CDR2 as FVKESK. This CDR3 contains 15 residues. Trimming stripped 4 bases from V and 0 bases from J, with 10 bases between. CDR3: CASSPGRSSGNTIYF. For the CDR3, the DNA is TGTGCCAGCAGCCCCGGTCGGAGCTCTGGAAACACCATATATTTT.

The chain carries TRBV18 and TRBJ2-5; D gene ambiguous. Trimming left V 6 bases short and J 2 bases short, with 7 bases between. Germline loops: CDR1 KGHSH, CDR2 LQKENI. The CDR3 sequence is 12 residues long. The chain's CDR3 is CASSIGQETQYF. The CDR3 nucleotides are TGTGCCAGCTCGATAGGTCAAGAGACCCAGTACTTC.

The V and J genes are TRBV21-1 and TRBJ1-5; TRBD1 is the table's D call and was not checked against the DNA. TRBV21-1 is described as a pseudogene. The CDR3 consists of 15 residues. The CDR3 sequence is CASIPGQSGIQPQHF. The CDR3 coding sequence is TGTGCCAGCATTCCTGGACAGTCGGGGATCCAGCCCCAGCATTTT.

Concerning this clone: Mismatch with germline at one junction end may stem from a read error. The chain carries TRBV27 and TRBJ2-1; 12 nucleotides match TRBD2. This CDR3 comprises 15 residues. Germline V gene sequence: CDR1 MNHEY, CDR2 SMNVEV (reference sequence). Written as DNA, the CDR3 is TGTGCCAGCAATTTACTAGCGGGGGGCTACAATGAGCAGTTCTTC. Translating gives CASNLLAGGYNEQFF.

The V and J genes are TRBV27 and TRBJ1-4; D unresolved. V lost 3 bases, J lost 0 bases, and 5 bases lay in between. CDR3 size: 14 residues. CDR1 and CDR2 from the germline V gene are MNHEY and SMNVEV (reference sequence). The DNA of the CDR3 is TGTGCCAGCAGTTTCGCGACAACTAATGAAAAACTGTTTTTT. This gives the protein CASSFATTNEKLFF.

The V call is TRBV14, the J call TRBJ2-3; the D gene is possibly TRBD1 (5 bases). The germline gives CDR1 SGHDN, CDR2 FVKESK. Trimming took 4 bases from V and 0 from J, leaving 14 bases between them. The CDR3 loop spans 16 amino acids. The CDR3: CASSPTELTSTDTQYF. In nucleotides, the CDR3 is TGTGCCAGCAGCCCGACAGAACTCACTAGCACAGATACGCAGTATTTT.

This clone occurred once. The chain uses TRBV19 and TRBJ1-2, with TRBD1 matching over 7 bases. V lost 3 bases to trimming and J lost 0 bases; unmatched junction nucleotides: 10. The CDR3 spans 17 residues. Germline CDR1 reads LNHDA; CDR2 reads SQIVND (reference sequence). As DNA, the CDR3 is TGTGCCAGTAGTATCGACAGGGAGGGATATGCTAACTATGGCTACACCTTC. The encoded protein is CASSIDREGYANYGYTF. Complete variable domain (other parts from reference TRBV19 and TRBJ1-2): DGGITQSPKYLFRKEGQNVTLSCEQNLNHDAMYWYRQDPGQGLRLIYYSQIVNDFQKGDIAEGYSVSREKKESFPLTVTSAQKNPTAFYLCASSIDREGYANYGYTFGSGTRLTVV.

A word on this clone: This sample includes further DNA sequences coding for the same CDR3. The chain is built from TRBV9 and TRBJ2-5; 7 bases align to TRBD2. The J segment lost 4 bases and the V segment lost 0 bases, leaving 3 bases of the junction unmatched. CDR3 length equals 14 residues. Per the germline V gene, CDR1 is SGDLS and CDR2 is YYNGEE. For the CDR3, the DNA is TGTGCCAGCAGCGTAGAAGCGGGGCGAGAGACCCAGTACTTC. This sequence encodes CASSVEAGRETQYF. The variable domain in full, with the rest retrieved from reference TRBV9 and TRBJ2-5, is DSGVTQTPKHLITATGQRVTLRCSPRSGDLSVYWYQQSLDQGLQFLIQYYNGEERAKGNILERFSAQQFPDLHSELNLSSLELGDSALYFCASSVEAGRETQYFGPGTRLLVL.

This clone was seen just once. The CDR3 here is CASSPEGRAIGYTF. DNA of the CDR3: TGTGCCAGCAGCCCAGAGGGTAGGGCGATTGGCTACACCTTC. V gene TRBV7-2 combines with J gene TRBJ1-2; no clear D gene. This CDR3 has 14 amino acids. V was pared by 5 bases and J by 7 bases, with 17 bases between. From germline, CDR1 is SGHTA and CDR2 FQGNSA.